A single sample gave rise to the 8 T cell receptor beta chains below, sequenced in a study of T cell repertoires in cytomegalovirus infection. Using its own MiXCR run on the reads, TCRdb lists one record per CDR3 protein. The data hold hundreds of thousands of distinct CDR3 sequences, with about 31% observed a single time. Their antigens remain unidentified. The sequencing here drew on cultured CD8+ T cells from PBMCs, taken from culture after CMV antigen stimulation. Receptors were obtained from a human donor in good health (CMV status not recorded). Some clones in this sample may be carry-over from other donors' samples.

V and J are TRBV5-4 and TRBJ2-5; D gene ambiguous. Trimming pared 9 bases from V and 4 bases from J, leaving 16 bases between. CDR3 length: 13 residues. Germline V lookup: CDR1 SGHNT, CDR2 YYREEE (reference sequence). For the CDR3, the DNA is TGTGCCATCTTGGCGGACCCGGGAGAGACCCAGTACTTC. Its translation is CAILADPGETQYF.

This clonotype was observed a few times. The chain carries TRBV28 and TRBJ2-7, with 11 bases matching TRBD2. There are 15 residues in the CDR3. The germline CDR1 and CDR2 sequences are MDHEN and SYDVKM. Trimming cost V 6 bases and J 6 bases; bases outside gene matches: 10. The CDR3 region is CASSAELAGGSEQYV. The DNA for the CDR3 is TGTGCCAGCAGCGCGGAGCTAGCGGGGGGTTCCGAGCAGTACGTC.

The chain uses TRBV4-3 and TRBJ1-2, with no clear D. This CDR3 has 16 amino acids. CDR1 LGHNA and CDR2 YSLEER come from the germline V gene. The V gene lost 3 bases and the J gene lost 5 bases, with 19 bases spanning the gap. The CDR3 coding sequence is TGCGCCAGCAGCCAGATGCCGACTTGGACGGCATATGGCTACACCTTC. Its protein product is CASSQMPTWTAYGYTF.

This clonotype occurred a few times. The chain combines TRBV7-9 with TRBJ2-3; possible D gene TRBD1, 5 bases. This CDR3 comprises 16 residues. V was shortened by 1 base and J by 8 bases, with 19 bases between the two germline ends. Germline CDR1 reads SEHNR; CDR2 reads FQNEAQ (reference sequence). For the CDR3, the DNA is TGTGCCAGCAGCTTAGAACCGGTGCAGGGTCAAGGTACGCAGTATTTT. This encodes CASSLEPVQGQGTQYF.

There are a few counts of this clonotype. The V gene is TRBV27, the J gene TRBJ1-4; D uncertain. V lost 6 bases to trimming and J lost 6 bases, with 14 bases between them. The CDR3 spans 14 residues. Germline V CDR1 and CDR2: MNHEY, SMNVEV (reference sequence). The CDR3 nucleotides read TGTGCCAGCAGATTGGGAGGGAATGATGAAAAACTGTTTTTT. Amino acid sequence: CASRLGGNDEKLFF.

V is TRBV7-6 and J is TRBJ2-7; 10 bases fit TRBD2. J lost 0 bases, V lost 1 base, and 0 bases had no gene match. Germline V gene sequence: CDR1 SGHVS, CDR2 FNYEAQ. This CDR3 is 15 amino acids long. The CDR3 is CASSLVAGGSYEQYF. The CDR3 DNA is TGTGCCAGCAGCTTAGTAGCGGGGGGCTCCTACGAGCAGTACTTC.

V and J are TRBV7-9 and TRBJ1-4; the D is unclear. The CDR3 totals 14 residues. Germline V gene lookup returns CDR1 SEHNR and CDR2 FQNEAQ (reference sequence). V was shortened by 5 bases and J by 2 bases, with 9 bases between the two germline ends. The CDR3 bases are TGTGCCAGCAGCCCCATGGGCACTAATGAAAAACTGTTTTTT. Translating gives CASSPMGTNEKLFF.

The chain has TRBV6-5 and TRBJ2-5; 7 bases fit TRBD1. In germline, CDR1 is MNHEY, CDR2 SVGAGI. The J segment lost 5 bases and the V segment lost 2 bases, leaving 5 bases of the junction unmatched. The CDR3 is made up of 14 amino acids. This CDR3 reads CASSYANRGETQYF. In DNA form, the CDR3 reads TGTGCCAGCAGTTACGCGAACAGGGGTGAGACCCAGTACTTC.